The entry below describes one T cell receptor beta chain. Its cognate antigen is unknown. At one end the junction does not follow the germline gene, possibly because of a read error. These data belong to a study of blood T cells in healthy people across ages. Broader study findings: It was found that TCR beta diversity correlated strongly with the percentage of naive T cells. Across the age range, TCR beta diversity per million T cells fell in a roughly linear way.

The CDR3 has 14 amino acids. Looked up from germline, CDR1 is SNHLY and CDR2 is FYNNEI. The use of a sample-barcoded 5' primer and a J-beta primer mix characterized a second PCR of 7 to 11 cycles. TCRdb reprocessed the 5' RACE reads with MiXCR, giving one entry per CDR3 protein. The table shows 1.5 million to 2 million distinct CDR3 sequences, with about two fifths occurring only once. At least 7 million PBMCs were isolated per sample. There were at least 6 micrograms of total RNA extracted from every sample. The origin of this receptor is a human donor in good health. The sample consisted of blood. The chain has TRBV2 and TRBJ1-2; 8 bases align to TRBD1. CDR3 nucleotide sequence: TGTGCCAGCAGTGAACAGGGGGCCGTTTATGGCCACACCTTC. Protein product: CASSEQGAVYGHTF. The full variable domain, in which reference TRBV2 and TRBJ1-2 provide the parts outside the CDR3, is EPEVTQTPSHQVTQMGQEVILRCVPISNHLYFYWYRQILGQKVEFLVSFYNNEISEKSEIFDDQFSVERPDGSNFTLKIRSTKLEDSAMYFCASSEQGAVYGHTFGSGTRLTVV.